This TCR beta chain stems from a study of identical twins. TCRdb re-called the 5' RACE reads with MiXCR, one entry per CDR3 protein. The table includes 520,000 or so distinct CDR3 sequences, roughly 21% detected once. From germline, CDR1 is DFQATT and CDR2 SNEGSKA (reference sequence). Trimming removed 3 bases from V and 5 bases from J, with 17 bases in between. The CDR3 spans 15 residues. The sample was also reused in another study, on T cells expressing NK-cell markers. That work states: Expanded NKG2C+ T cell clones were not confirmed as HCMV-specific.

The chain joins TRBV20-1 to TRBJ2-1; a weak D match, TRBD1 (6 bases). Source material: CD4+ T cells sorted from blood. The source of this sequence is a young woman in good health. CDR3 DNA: TGCAGTGCTAGCCGTGGACAGTTCCTGAACAATGAGCAGTTCTTC. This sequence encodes CSASRGQFLNNEQFF.